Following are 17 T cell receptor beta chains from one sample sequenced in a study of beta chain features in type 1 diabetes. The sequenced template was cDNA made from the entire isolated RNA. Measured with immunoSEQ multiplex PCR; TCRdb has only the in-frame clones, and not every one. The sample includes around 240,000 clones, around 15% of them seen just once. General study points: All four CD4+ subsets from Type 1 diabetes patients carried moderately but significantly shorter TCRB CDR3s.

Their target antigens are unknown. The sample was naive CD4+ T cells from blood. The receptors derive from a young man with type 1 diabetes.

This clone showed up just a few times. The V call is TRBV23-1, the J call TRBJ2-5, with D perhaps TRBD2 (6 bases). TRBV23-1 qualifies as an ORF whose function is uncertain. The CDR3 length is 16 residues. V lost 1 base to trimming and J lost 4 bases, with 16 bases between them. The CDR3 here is CASSQYLYGGSETQYF. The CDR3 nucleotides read TGCGCCAGCAGTCAATATCTCTACGGGGGTTCAGAGACCCAGTACTTC.

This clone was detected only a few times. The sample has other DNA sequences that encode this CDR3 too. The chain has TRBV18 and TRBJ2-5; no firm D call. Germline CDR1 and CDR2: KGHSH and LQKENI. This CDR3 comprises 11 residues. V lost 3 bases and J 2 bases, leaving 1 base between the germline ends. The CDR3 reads CASSPQETQYF. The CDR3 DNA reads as TGTGCCAGCTCACCTCAAGAGACCCAGTACTTC. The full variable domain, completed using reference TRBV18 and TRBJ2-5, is NAGVMQNPRHLVRRRGQEARLRCSPMKGHSHVYWYRQLPEEGLKFMVYLQKENIIDESGMPKERFSAEFPKEGPSILRIQQVVRGDSAAYFCASSPQETQYFGPGTRLLVL.

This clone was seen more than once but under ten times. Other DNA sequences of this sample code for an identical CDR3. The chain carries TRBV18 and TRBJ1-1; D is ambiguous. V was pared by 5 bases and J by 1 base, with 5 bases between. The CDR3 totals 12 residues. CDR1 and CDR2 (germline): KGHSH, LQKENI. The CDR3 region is CASSTGNTEAFF. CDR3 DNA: TGTGCCAGCTCAACGGGGAACACTGAAGCTTTCTTT.

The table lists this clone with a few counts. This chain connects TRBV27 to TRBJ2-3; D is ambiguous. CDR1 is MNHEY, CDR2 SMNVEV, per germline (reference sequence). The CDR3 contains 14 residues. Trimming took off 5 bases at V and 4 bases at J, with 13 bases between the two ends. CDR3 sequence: CASSPSVIPDTQYF. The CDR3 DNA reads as TGTGCCAGCAGTCCGTCCGTCATCCCAGATACGCAGTATTTT.

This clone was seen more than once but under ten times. The CDR3 DNA follows: TGTGCCAGCAGGTACACAGATACGCAGTATTTT. It encodes CASRYTDTQYF. The chain combines TRBV7-2 with TRBJ2-3, with D uncertain. Germline-derived CDR1 and CDR2 are SGHTA and FQGNSA. The CDR3 runs to 11 residues. With 6 bases removed from V and 2 bases from J, the gap between germline ends came to 3 bases. The variable domain in full, completed from reference TRBV7-2 and TRBJ2-3, reads GAGVSQSPSNKVTEKGKDVELRCDPISGHTALYWYRQSLGQGLEFLIYFQGNSAPDKSGLPSDRFSAERTGGSVSTLTIQRTQQEDSAVYLCASRYTDTQYFGPGTRLTVL.

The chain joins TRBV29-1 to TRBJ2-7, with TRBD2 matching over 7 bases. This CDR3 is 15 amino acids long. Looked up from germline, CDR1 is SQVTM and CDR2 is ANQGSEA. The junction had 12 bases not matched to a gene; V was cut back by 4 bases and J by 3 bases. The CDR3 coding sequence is TGCAGCGTTGTCTCCCCAAGGGAGGGTAACTACGAGCAGTACTTC. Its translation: CSVVSPREGNYEQYF.

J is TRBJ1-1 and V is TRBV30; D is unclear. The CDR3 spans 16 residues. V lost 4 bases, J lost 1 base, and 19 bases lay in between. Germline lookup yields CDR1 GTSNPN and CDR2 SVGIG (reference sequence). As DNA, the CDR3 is TGTGCCTGGATTGGTCTGGTAGGTTTTAGGAACACTGAAGCTTTCTTT. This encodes CAWIGLVGFRNTEAFF.

The CDR3 sequence: CAISNRVDTEAFF. In nucleotides, the CDR3 is TGTGCCATCAGTAACAGGGTGGACACTGAAGCTTTCTTT. The gene calls are TRBV10-3 and TRBJ1-1; D is perhaps TRBD1 (6 bases). The CDR3 is 13 amino acids. The ends were cut back, 5 bases at V and 3 bases at J, with 10 bases in the middle. The germline gives CDR1 ENHRY, CDR2 SYGVKD.

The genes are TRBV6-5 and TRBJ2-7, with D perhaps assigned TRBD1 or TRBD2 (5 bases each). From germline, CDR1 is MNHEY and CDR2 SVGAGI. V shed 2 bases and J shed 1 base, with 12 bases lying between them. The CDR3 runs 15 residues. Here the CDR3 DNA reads TGTGCCAGCAGTTACAGAAGGGACGGGTCCTACGAGCAGTACTTC. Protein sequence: CASSYRRDGSYEQYF.

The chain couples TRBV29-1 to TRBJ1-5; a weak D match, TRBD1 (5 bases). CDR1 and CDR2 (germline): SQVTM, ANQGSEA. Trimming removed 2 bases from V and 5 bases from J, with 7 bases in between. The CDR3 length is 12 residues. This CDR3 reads CSVETGDQPQHF. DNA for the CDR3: TGCAGCGTTGAAACGGGGGATCAGCCCCAGCATTTT. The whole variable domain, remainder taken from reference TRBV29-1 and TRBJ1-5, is SAVISQKPSRDICQRGTSLTIQCQVDSQVTMMFWYRQQPGQSLTLIATANQGSEATYESGFVIDKFPISRPNLTFSTLTVSNMSPEDSSIYLCSVETGDQPQHFGDGTRLSIL.

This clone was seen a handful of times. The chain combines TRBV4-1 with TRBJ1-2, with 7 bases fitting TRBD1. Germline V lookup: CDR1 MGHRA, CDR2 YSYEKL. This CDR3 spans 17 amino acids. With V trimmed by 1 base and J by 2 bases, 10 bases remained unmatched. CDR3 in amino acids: CASSQVLSGQPNYGYTF. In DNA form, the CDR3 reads TGCGCCAGCAGCCAAGTTTTATCGGGACAGCCCAACTATGGCTACACCTTC.

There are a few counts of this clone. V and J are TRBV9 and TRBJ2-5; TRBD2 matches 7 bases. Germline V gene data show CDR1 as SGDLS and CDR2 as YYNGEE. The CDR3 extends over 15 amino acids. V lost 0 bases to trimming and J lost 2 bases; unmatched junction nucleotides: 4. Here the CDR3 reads CASSVGSGWQETQYF. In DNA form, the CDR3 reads TGTGCCAGCAGCGTAGGTAGCGGGTGGCAAGAGACCCAGTACTTC.

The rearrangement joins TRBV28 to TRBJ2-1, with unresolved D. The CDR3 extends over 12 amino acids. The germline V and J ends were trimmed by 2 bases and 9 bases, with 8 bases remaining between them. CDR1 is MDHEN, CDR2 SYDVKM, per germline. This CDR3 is CASSLKKFEQFF. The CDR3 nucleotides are TGTGCCAGCAGTTTAAAAAAGTTTGAGCAGTTCTTC.

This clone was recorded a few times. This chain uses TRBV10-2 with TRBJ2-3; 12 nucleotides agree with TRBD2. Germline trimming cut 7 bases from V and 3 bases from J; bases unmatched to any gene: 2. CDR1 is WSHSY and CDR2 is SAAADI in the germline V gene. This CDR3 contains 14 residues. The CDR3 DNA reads TGCGCCAGCATTGGGACTAGCGGGACAGATACGCAGTATTTT. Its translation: CASIGTSGTDTQYF.

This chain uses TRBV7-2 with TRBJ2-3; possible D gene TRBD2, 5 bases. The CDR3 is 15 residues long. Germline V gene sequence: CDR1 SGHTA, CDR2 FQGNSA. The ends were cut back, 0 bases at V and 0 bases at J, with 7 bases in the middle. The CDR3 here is CASSLARGSTDTQYF. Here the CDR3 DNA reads TGTGCCAGCAGCTTAGCGCGCGGGAGCACAGATACGCAGTATTTT.

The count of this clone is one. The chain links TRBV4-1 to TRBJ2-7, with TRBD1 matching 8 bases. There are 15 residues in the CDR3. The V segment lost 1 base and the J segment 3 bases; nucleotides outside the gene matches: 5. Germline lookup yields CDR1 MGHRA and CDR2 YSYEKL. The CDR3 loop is CASSQVTGQVYEQYF. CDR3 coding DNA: TGCGCCAGCAGCCAAGTAACGGGACAGGTCTACGAGCAGTACTTC.

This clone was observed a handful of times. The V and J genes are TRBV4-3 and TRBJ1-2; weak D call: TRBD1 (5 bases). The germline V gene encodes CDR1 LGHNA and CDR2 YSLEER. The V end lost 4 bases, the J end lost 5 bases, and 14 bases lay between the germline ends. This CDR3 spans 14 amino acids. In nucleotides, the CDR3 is TGCGCCAGCAGCCCTGCGGGGGGTCGGTATGGCTACACCTTC. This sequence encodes CASSPAGGRYGYTF.